This note documents a single T cell receptor beta chain sequence. This clonotype came up once. Which antigen it targets is not known. No base-level quality is on record; no much larger clone is a single base apart. One read amounts to weak evidence. These data originate in a study of tumor and adjacent non-tumor tissue in lung cancer listed by TCRdb under 2018. General notes on the study: Patients with adenocarcinoma (12), squamous cell carcinoma (2) and small cell lung cancer (1) were included in the cohort. Ages among the 15 or so patients ranged from about 30 to 85 years, there were roughly ten men and 5 women, and disease was at TNM stage I to III. A total of 95 million to 150 million productive TCRbeta reads were generated by sequencing, corresponding to an average of roughly 4 million reads per sample. The study compared bulk TCRbeta repertoires from lung tumor tissue and matched distant non-tumor lung tissue of around 14 lung cancer patients. For each patient, one tumor sample and one normal lung sample were taken, giving approximately 33 paired specimens that underwent TCRbeta CDR3 sequencing. What the work shows at the level of the full study, not this receptor alone: A significantly larger cumulative share of the repertoire was made up by the top 100 clones in normal lung than in tumor tissue. With only about 16 patients in the cohort, the authors noted that larger samples and more detailed clinical data are needed. Peripheral blood was not sequenced, so blood TCRbeta repertoires in these lung cancer patients were not examined. Tumor tissue showed significantly higher TCR diversity (inverse Simpson) than normal lung tissue, at 431.37 vs 166.20 (P = 0.0075, Mann-Whitney U test). Neither the sequencing platform nor unique molecular identifiers are mentioned in the methods. TCR diversity was significantly higher in younger patients, and higher tumor TCR diversity was associated with shorter overall and disease-free survival.

The germline V gene provides CDR1 MRHNA and CDR2 SNTAGT. Inclusive of the bounding cysteine and phenylalanine, the CDR3 is 15 residues long. Here the CDR3 DNA is all that survives: 45 bases in frame from base 1. At the junction V is shortened by 5 bases and J by 7 bases, with 17 bases in between. Libraries were constructed by multiplex PCR. Sequencing relied on an Illumina HiSeq 2500. Following protocols modified from ARM-PCR, the researchers constructed TCRbeta libraries through three rounds of nested PCR with primers (Table S4). Before sequencing, PCR products of 200-500 bp were cut from the gel and purified using the QIAquick gel extraction kit. The paper's processing steps were these. Reads were cleaned using Trimmomatic, were merged into complete CDR3 sequences using FLASH, and were assigned to V(D)J germline segments using MiTCR. VDJtools was used to compute clonal diversity as the inverse Simpson's index. A read counted as productive if the sequence was in-frame and lacked a premature stop codon. The public reads were run again by TCRdb, first through fastp at Q25 and then through MiXCR, and only productive beta chains were kept. A single entry per CDR3 protein holds the most common genes and DNA from its merged rows. The V and J calls, along with clone size, are taken from TCRdb and not from the paper's own processing. For this sample there are 70,000 to 90,000 distinct CDR3 sequences; roughly 73% appear just once. The ten largest clones take up roughly 12% of the sample.

RNA was isolated from bulk, unsorted tissue, and RNA quality was assessed with a NanoDrop ND-1000 and an Agilent 2100. All donors had newly diagnosed lung cancer, had not received prior chemotherapy, and were admitted for thoracic surgery in China between August and November 2014. Patients with previous radiotherapy or chemotherapy, or with another concurrent cancer, were excluded from the study. Pieces of surgical tissue measuring about 1-2.1 cm3 were kept in RNAlater solution and held at -80 degrees C until needed. Sequenced input: lung tumor tissue. The chain is encoded by TRBV6-4 joined to TRBJ2-2, with TRBD2 perhaps the D gene, on 6 matching bases. The sequence derives from a woman between 50 and 59 years old with non-small cell lung cancer. The CDR3 protein sequence reads: CASSPMGRTVGELFF. The DNA sequence is given as TGTGCCAGCAGTCCCATGGGGAGGACTGTCGGGGAGCTGTTTTTT.